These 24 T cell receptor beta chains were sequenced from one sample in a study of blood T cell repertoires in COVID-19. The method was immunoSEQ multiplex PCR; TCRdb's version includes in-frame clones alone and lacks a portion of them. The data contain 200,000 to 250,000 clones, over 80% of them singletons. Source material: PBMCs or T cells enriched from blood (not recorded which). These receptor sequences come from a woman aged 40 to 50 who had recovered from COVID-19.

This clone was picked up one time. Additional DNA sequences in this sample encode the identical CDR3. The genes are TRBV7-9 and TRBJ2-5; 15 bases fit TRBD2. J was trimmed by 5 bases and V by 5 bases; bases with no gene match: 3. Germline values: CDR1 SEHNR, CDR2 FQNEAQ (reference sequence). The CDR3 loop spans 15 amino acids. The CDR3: CASSPGTSGRETQYF. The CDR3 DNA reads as TGTGCCAGCAGCCCGGGGACTAGCGGGAGGGAGACCCAGTACTTC.

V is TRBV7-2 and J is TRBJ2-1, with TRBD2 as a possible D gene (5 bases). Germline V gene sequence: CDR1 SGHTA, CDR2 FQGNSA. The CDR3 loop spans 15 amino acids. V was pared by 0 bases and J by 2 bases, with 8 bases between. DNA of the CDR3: TGTGCCAGCAGCTTAGCGGGAGAGACCTACAATGAGCAGTTCTTC. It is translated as CASSLAGETYNEQFF.

CDR3 nucleotides: TGCGCCAGCAAGACTACAGAGACCCAGTACTTC. Translating gives CASKTTETQYF. The gene calls are TRBV10-1 and TRBJ2-5; D is perhaps TRBD2 (5 bases). Trimming took 7 bases from V and 4 from J, leaving 7 bases between them. The CDR3 spans 11 residues. The germline V gene has CDR1 WNHNN and CDR2 SYGVQD (reference sequence).

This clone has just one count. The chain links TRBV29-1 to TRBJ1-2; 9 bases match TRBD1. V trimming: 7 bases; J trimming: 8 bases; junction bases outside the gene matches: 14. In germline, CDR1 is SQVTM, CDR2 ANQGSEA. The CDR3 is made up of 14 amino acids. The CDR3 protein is CSAQTDRGVDGYTF. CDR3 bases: TGCAGCGCCCAAACGGACAGGGGCGTTGACGGCTACACCTTC.

CDR3 nucleotides: TGCGCTTCTGCAGGGTCGACCATGAACACTGAAGCTTTCTTT. This codes for CASAGSTMNTEAFF. The chain uses TRBV5-1 and TRBJ1-1, with D tentatively TRBD1 (5 bases). The CDR3 length is 14 residues. Germline V gives CDR1 SGHRS, CDR2 YFSETQ.

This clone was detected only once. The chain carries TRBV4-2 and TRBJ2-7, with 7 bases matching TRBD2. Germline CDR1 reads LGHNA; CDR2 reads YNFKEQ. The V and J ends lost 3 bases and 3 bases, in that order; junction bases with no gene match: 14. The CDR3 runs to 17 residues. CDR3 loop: CASSQLIRDYPFYEQYF. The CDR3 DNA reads TGTGCCAGCAGCCAGTTAATCAGGGACTACCCATTCTACGAGCAGTACTTC.

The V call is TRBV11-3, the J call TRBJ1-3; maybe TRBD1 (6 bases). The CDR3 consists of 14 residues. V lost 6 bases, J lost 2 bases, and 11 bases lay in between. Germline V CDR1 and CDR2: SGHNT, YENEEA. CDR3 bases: TGTGCCAGCAGACCTACAGGGACTGGAAACACCATATATTTT. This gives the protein CASRPTGTGNTIYF.

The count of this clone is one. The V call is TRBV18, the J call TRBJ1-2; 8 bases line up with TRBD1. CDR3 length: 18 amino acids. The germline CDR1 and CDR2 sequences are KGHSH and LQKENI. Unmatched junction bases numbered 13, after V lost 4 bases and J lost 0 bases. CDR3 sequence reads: CASSRPGQDITSNYGYTF. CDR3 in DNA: TGTGCCAGCTCACGGCCGGGACAGGACATCACCTCTAACTATGGCTACACCTTC.

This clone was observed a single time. The CDR3, as DNA: TGTGCCAGCAGCTTAGGCTCCACAGGCCAAGAGACCCAGTACTTC. This codes for CASSLGSTGQETQYF. The V gene is TRBV11-2, the J gene TRBJ2-5; D may be TRBD1 (5 bases). The CDR3 covers 15 residues. The V and J ends lost 1 base and 1 base respectively, with 10 bases between them. CDR1 and CDR2 (germline): SGHAT, FQNNGV.

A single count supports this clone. The CDR3 is CASRSLENYGYTF. CDR3 nucleotide sequence: TGTGCCAGCCGATCTCTGGAGAACTATGGCTACACCTTC. The chain carries TRBV7-2 and TRBJ1-2; D is unresolved. Germline CDR1 and CDR2: SGHTA and FQGNSA. V gave up 8 bases and J gave up 2 bases, with 12 bases separating them. CDR3 size: 13 residues.

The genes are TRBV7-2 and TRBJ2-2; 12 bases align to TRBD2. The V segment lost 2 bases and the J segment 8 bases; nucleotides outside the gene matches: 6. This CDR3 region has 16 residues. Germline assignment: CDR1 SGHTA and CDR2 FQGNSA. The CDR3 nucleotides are TGTGCCAGCAGCTTAACCAGACTAGCGGGAGCGGGGGAGCTGTTTTTT. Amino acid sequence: CASSLTRLAGAGELFF. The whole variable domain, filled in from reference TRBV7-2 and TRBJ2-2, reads GAGVSQSPSNKVTEKGKDVELRCDPISGHTALYWYRQSLGQGLEFLIYFQGNSAPDKSGLPSDRFSAERTGGSVSTLTIQRTQQEDSAVYLCASSLTRLAGAGELFFGEGSRLTVL.

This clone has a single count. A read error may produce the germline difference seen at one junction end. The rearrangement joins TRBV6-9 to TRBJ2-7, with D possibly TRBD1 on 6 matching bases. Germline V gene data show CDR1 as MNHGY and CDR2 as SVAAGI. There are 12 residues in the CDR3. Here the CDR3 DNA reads TGTGCCAGCAGTTGTATGGACAGAGGAGAGGGCTTC. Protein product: CASSCMDRGEGF.

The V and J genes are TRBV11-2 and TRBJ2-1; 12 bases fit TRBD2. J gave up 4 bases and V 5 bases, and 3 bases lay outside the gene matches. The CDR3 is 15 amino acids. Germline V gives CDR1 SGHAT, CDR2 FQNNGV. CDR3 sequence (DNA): TGTGCCAGCAGCCCGACTAGCGGGGGTTACAATGAGCAGTTCTTC. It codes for CASSPTSGGYNEQFF.

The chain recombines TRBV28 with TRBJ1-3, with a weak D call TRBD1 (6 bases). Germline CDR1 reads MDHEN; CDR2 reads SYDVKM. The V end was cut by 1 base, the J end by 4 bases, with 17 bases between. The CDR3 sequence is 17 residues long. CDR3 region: CASSLYGGGAKGNTIYF. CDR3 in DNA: TGTGCCAGCAGTTTATACGGAGGGGGGGCGAAAGGAAACACCATATATTTT.

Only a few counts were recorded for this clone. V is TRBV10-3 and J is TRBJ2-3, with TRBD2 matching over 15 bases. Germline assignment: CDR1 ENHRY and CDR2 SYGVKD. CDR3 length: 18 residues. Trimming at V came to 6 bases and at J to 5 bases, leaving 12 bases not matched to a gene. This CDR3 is CAIRPGTSGRRGGDTQYF. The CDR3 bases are TGTGCCATCAGACCCGGGACTAGCGGGAGGAGAGGAGGAGATACGCAGTATTTT.

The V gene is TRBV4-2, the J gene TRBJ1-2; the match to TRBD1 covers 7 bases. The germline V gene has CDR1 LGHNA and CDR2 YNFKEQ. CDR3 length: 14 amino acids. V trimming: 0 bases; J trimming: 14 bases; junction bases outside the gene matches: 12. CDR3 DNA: TGTGCCAGCAGCCAAGAGAGGGGGCCCTTCTCGGAAACCTTC. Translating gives CASSQERGPFSETF.

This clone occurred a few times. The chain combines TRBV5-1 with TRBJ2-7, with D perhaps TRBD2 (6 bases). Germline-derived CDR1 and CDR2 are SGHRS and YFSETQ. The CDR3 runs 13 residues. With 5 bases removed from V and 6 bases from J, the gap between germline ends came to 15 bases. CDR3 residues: CASRPGVELEQYF. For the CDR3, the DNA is TGCGCCAGCAGGCCGGGAGTCGAACTCGAGCAGTACTTC. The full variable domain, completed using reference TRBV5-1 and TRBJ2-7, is KAGVTQTPRYLIKTRGQQVTLSCSPISGHRSVSWYQQTPGQGLQFLFEYFSETQRNKGNFPGRFSGRQFSNSRSEMNVSTLELGDSALYLCASRPGVELEQYFGPGTRLTVT.

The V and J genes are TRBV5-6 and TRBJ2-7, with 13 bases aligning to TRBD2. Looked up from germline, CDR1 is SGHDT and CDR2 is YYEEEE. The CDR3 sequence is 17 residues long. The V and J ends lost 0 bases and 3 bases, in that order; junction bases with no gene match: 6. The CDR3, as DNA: TGTGCCAGCAGCTTGGCCCCGGGACTAGCGGGATACTACGAGCAGTACGTC. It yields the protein CASSLAPGLAGYYEQYV.

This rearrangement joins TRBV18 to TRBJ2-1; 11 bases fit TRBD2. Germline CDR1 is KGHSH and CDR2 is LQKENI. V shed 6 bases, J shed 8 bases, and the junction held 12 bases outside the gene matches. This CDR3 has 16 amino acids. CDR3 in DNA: TGTGCCAGCTCTGGCCGACTAGCGGGGCTGGTGGATGAGCAGTTCTTC. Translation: CASSGRLAGLVDEQFF. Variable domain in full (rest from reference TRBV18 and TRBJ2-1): NAGVMQNPRHLVRRRGQEARLRCSPMKGHSHVYWYRQLPEEGLKFMVYLQKENIIDESGMPKERFSAEFPKEGPSILRIQQVVRGDSAAYFCASSGRLAGLVDEQFFGPGTRLTVL.

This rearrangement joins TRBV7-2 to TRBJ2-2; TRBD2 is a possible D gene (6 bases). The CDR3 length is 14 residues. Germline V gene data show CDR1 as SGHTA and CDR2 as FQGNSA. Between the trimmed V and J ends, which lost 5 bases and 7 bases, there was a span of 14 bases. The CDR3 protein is CASSPGLVDGELFF. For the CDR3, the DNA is TGTGCCAGCAGCCCGGGACTGGTGGACGGGGAGCTGTTTTTT.

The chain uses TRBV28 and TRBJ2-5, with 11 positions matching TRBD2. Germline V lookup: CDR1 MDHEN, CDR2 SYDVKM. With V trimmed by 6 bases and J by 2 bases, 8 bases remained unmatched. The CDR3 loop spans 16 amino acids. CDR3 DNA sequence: TGTGCCAGCAGGAAACCACTAGCGGGGGTTCAAGAGACCCAGTACTTC. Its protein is CASRKPLAGVQETQYF.

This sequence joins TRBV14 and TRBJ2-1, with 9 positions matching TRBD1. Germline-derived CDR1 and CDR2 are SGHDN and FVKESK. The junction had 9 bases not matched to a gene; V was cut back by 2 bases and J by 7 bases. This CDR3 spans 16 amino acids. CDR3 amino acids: CASSQNRGPALNEQFF. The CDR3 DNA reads TGTGCCAGCAGCCAAAACAGGGGGCCAGCATTGAATGAGCAGTTCTTC.

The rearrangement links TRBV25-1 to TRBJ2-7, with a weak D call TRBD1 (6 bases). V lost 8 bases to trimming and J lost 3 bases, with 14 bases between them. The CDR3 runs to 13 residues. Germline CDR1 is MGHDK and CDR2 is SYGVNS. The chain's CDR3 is CASRKTGSYEQYF. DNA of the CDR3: TGTGCCAGCCGCAAGACAGGTAGCTACGAGCAGTACTTC.

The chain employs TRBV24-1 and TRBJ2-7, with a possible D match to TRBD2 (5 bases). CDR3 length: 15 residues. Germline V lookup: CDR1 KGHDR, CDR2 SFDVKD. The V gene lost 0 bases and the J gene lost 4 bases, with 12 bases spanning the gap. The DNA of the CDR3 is TGTGCCACCAGTGATTTGGGGAGTCCCCCGTACGAGCAGTACTTC. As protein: CATSDLGSPPYEQYF.